One and the same sample provided the 14 T cell receptor beta chains below, sequenced in a study of blood T cell repertoires in COVID-19 (dated by TCRdb to the early 2020s). To prepare the library, the immunoSEQ multiplex PCR assay was applied. What TCRdb holds here is the immuneACCESS table cut down to in-frame rearrangements. Part of the clones is not present; checked against another copy, under half of the missing clones reflect an unresolved V gene, and the others are unexplained. This sample comprises roughly 190,000 clones, about 86% of them detected only once. The ten top clones hold 3.5% to 4.5% of the sample. The sequencing sample was made of peripheral blood. Every receptor here comes from a man between 18 and 29 years old with active or convalescent COVID-19.

The chain has TRBV6-4 and TRBJ2-2; 9 bases map to TRBD1. Unmatched junction bases numbered 8, after V lost 10 bases and J lost 5 bases. Germline CDR1 reads MRHNA; CDR2 reads SNTAGT. This CDR3 contains 14 residues. Written as DNA, the CDR3 is TGTGCCAACGGGGACAGGGTAGGAACCGGGGAGCTGTTTTTT. Translation: CANGDRVGTGELFF.

The rearrangement uses TRBV7-6 and TRBJ2-2; 8 bases map to TRBD2. This CDR3 spans 17 amino acids. J lost 4 bases, V lost 5 bases, and 12 bases had no gene match. Germline CDR1 SGHVS, CDR2 FNYEAQ. Written as DNA, the CDR3 is TGTGCCAGCAGCCTAGTCCCCGGGACTAGAGGCACCGGGGAGCTGTTTTTT. Its translation is CASSLVPGTRGTGELFF.

The chain couples TRBV11-3 to TRBJ2-5; 7 bases match TRBD1. In germline, CDR1 is SGHNT, CDR2 YENEEA. This CDR3 contains 16 residues. Unmatched junction bases numbered 7, after V lost 1 base and J lost 2 bases. CDR3 nucleotide sequence: TGTGCCAGCAGCTTAGGACAGGGTGGGAGACAAGAGACCCAGTACTTC. Amino acids: CASSLGQGGRQETQYF.

This clone was detected once. V usage is TRBV7-2 and J usage is TRBJ2-3, with 9 bases aligning to TRBD1. Germline assignment: CDR1 SGHTA and CDR2 FQGNSA. The CDR3 contains 15 residues. The J segment lost 3 bases and the V segment lost 6 bases, leaving 7 bases of the junction unmatched. CDR3 amino acids: CASRPPGQGTDTQYF. CDR3 nucleotides: TGTGCCAGCAGACCACCGGGACAGGGAACAGATACGCAGTATTTT.

V is TRBV2 and J is TRBJ2-3, with 7 bases that match TRBD1. V dropped 4 bases and J dropped 0; count of bases not matched to a gene: 10. Germline V gene data show CDR1 as SNHLY and CDR2 as FYNNEI. The CDR3 loop spans 17 amino acids. CDR3 sequence reads: CASSGYRDSPSTDTQYF. The CDR3 region has the DNA TGTGCCAGCAGTGGGTACCGGGACAGTCCTAGCACAGATACGCAGTATTTT.

The chain is built from TRBV9 and TRBJ2-1; 12 bases fit TRBD2. The V gene end was trimmed by 0 bases and the J gene end by 0 bases; junction bases not matched to a gene: 4. Germline CDR1 SGDLS, CDR2 YYNGEE. The CDR3 length is 18 residues. The CDR3 DNA reads TGTGCCAGCAGCGTAGATCTAGCGGGGGGGAGCTCCTACAATGAGCAGTTCTTC. Protein product: CASSVDLAGGSSYNEQFF.

This clone turned up a few times. V and J are TRBV2 and TRBJ1-1; TRBD1 aligns across 7 bases. The CDR3 length is 15 residues. Germline lookup yields CDR1 SNHLY and CDR2 FYNNEI. V lost 8 bases to trimming and J lost 1 base; unmatched junction nucleotides: 10. The CDR3: CASGLNRGENTEAFF. CDR3 bases: TGTGCCAGCGGTCTCAACAGGGGCGAGAACACTGAAGCTTTCTTT.

V gene TRBV5-1 combines with J gene TRBJ2-3; a possible D gene is TRBD2 (5 bases). Trimming took 4 bases from V and 5 from J, leaving 11 bases between them. The CDR3 sequence is 13 residues long. The germline V gene encodes CDR1 SGHRS and CDR2 YFSETQ. The CDR3 sequence: CASSVQLEDTQYF. DNA for the CDR3: TGCGCCAGCAGCGTACAACTAGAAGATACGCAGTATTTT.

The DNA for the CDR3 is TGTGCCAGCAGTCGCCTAGCGGAAGAGACCCAGTACTTC. Protein sequence: CASSRLAEETQYF. J is TRBJ2-5 and V is TRBV2; 7 bases are shared with TRBD2. Trimming cost V 5 bases and J 3 bases; bases outside gene matches: 3. CDR1 is SNHLY and CDR2 is FYNNEI in the germline V gene. This CDR3 contains 13 residues.

This clone has a handful of counts. The chain links TRBV2 to TRBJ1-1, with unresolved D. Germline V gene data show CDR1 as SNHLY and CDR2 as FYNNEI. Trimming took 3 bases from V and 1 from J, leaving 9 bases between them. This CDR3 spans 14 amino acids. CDR3 protein: CASSDGLSNTEAFF. The CDR3 nucleotides are TGTGCCAGCAGTGACGGACTCTCGAACACTGAAGCTTTCTTT.

The V and J genes are TRBV29-1 and TRBJ1-1; D perhaps matches TRBD1 (5 bases). The CDR3 is 14 amino acids. Germline V gene data show CDR1 as SQVTM and CDR2 as ANQGSEA. The germline V and J ends were trimmed by 4 bases and 1 base, with 13 bases remaining between them. For the CDR3, the DNA is TGCAGCGTTGGGCTGGGGCAGCGGAACACTGAAGCTTTCTTT. Protein product: CSVGLGQRNTEAFF.

This sequence joins TRBV30 and TRBJ1-5, with 10 bases matching TRBD1. V was pared by 2 bases and J by 6 bases, with 7 bases of the junction left unmatched. The germline CDR1 and CDR2 sequences are GTSNPN and SVGIG (reference sequence). The CDR3 is made up of 15 amino acids. CDR3 loop: CAWSRQGARGQPQHF. The CDR3, as DNA: TGTGCCTGGAGTCGACAGGGGGCGCGAGGTCAGCCCCAGCATTTT.

The chain has TRBV18 and TRBJ2-3; a weak D match, TRBD2 (6 bases). CDR3 length: 14 amino acids. CDR1 and CDR2 from the germline V gene are KGHSH and LQKENI. Trimming left V 6 bases short and J 0 bases short, with 10 bases between. The CDR3 protein is CASSREASTDTQYF. Here the CDR3 DNA reads TGTGCCAGCTCGAGGGAGGCTAGCACAGATACGCAGTATTTT.

This chain connects TRBV4-3 to TRBJ2-1; 8 positions match TRBD2. Per the germline V gene, CDR1 is LGHNA and CDR2 is YSLEER. The CDR3 loop spans 20 amino acids. Trimming removed 0 bases from V and 1 base from J; junction bases left unmatched: 14. CDR3 DNA: TGCGCCAGCAGCCAAGATGCTACTAGCGGTATTTTCGGGTCCTACAATGAGCAGTTCTTC. As protein: CASSQDATSGIFGSYNEQFF.